This entry concerns a single T cell receptor (beta chain). The data are from a study of blood T cell repertoires in COVID-19. Authors' processing steps: Amplifying reference gene primers gave estimates of nucleated cell counts. Sequenced by immunoSEQ multiplex PCR; TCRdb stores in-frame clones only, minus some. V and J calls plus clone size are reproduced from that table; the DNA served to infer D and trimming. This table has over 140,000 clones, about four fifths appearing once. The CDR3 consists of 17 residues. Germline V gives CDR1 SGHRS, CDR2 YFSETQ. V lost 4 bases to trimming and J lost 6 bases; unmatched junction nucleotides: 13.

The sample consisted of peripheral blood. The rearrangement uses TRBV5-1 and TRBJ2-3; 11 bases are shared with TRBD2. The source is a woman aged 60-70 years with acute or convalescent COVID-19. Written as DNA, the CDR3 is TGCGCCAGCAGCACAAACCCGACTAGCGGGACGGCCGATACGCAGTATTTT. Amino acid sequence: CASSTNPTSGTADTQYF.